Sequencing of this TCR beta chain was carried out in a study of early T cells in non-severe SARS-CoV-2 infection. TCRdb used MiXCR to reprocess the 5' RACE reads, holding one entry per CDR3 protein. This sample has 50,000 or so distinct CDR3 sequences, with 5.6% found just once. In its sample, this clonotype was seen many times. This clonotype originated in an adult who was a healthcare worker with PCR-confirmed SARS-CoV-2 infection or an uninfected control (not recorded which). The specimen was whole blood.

CDR3 sequence reads: CSARDVYGTDTQYF. The DNA for the CDR3 is TGCAGTGCTAGAGATGTTTATGGCACAGATACGCAGTATTTT. This chain links TRBV20-1 with TRBJ2-3; D is unresolved. Trimming pared 0 bases from V and 1 base from J, leaving 8 bases between. Germline CDR1 is DFQATT and CDR2 is SNEGSKA (reference sequence). The CDR3 runs 14 residues.